The T cell receptor beta chain described here comes from a study of blood T cell repertoires in COVID-19. At the level of the study: T cells, B-cell-depleted T cells, or PBMCs supplied cDNA or gDNA.

CDR3 length: 14 residues. Trimming stripped 5 bases from V and 8 bases from J, with 18 bases between. CDR1 and CDR2 from the germline V gene are SGHTA and FQGNSA. Assay: immunoSEQ multiplex PCR; the TCRdb copy retains only in-frame clones and omits some. The table includes 350,000 or so clones, 70% to 90% detected once. Specimen: peripheral blood. The V call is TRBV7-2, the J call TRBJ1-2; D is unresolved. This sequence was found in a woman under 40 with COVID-19, enrolled during active disease. CDR3 amino acids: CASSPDFGVLGYTF. CDR3 nucleotides: TGTGCCAGCAGCCCGGACTTTGGGGTCTTAGGCTACACCTTC.